This TCR beta chain came from a study of blood T cell repertoires in COVID-19. The CDR3 is 14 amino acids. Looked up from germline, CDR1 is SQVTM and CDR2 is ANQGSEA. Authors' data handling: Cell counts per sample came from amplifying reference gene primers. Libraries were prepared by immunoSEQ multiplex PCR; TCRdb keeps only in-frame clonotypes and omits some of them. V and J calls and clone size are copied from that table; D and trimming were computed from the DNA. The data show more than 45,000 clones, with 85% to 90% seen just once and under 1.5% held by the top ten. Points on this clone: Mismatch with germline at one junction end may stem from a read error.

The TCR sequence derives from a man in his fifties or sixties with acute or convalescent COVID-19. The V gene is TRBV29-1, the J gene TRBJ2-1; 7 nucleotides agree with TRBD2. The sequencing input was peripheral blood. CDR3 DNA: TGCAGCCTTGAGGGCGGGGGTTCCTACAATGAGCAGTTCTTC. Translating gives CSLEGGGSYNEQFF.